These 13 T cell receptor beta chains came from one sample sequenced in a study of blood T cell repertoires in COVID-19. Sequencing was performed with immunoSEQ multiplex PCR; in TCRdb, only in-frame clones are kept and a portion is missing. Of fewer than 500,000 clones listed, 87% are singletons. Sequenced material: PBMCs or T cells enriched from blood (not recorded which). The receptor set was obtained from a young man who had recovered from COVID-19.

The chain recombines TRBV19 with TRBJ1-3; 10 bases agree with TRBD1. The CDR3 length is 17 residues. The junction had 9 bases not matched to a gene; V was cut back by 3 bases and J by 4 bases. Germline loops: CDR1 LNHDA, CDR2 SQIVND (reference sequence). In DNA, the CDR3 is TGTGCCAGTAGTATTTCCCCCGGGGACAGGGGCGGAAACACCATATATTTT. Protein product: CASSISPGDRGGNTIYF.

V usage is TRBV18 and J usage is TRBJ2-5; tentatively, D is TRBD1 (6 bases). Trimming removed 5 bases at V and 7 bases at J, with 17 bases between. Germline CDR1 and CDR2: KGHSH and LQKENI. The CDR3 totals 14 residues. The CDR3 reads CASSLGHIELTQYF. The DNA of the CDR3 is TGTGCCAGCTCATTGGGACACATAGAGTTGACCCAGTACTTC.

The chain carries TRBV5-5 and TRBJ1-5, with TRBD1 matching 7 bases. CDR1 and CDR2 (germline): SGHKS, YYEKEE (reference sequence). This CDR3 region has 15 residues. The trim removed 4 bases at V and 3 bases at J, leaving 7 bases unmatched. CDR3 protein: CASSHDRDVNQPQHF. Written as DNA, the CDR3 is TGTGCCAGCAGCCATGACAGGGACGTCAATCAGCCCCAGCATTTT.

CDR3 sequence (DNA): TGTGCCAGCAGCTCTCCCGCCGGGACAGCGAACACTGAAGCTTTCTTT. Translating it yields CASSSPAGTANTEAFF. The chain employs TRBV11-2 and TRBJ1-1, with TRBD1 matching 7 bases. V lost 4 bases, J lost 1 base, and 9 bases stayed unmatched. Per germline, CDR1 SGHAT and CDR2 FQNNGV. CDR3 size: 16 residues.

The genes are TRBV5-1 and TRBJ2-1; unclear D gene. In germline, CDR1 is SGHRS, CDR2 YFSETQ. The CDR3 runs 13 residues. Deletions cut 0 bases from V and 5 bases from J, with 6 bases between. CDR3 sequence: CASSLAQNNEQFF. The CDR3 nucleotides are TGCGCCAGCAGCTTGGCCCAGAACAATGAGCAGTTCTTC.

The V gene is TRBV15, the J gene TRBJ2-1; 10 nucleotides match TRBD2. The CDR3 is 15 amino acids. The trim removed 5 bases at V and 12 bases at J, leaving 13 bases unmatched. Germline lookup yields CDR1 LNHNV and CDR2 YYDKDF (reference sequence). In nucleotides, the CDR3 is TGTGCCACCAGCGGAAAAGGGACTAGCGTGCCCGGGCAGTTCTTC. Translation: CATSGKGTSVPGQFF.

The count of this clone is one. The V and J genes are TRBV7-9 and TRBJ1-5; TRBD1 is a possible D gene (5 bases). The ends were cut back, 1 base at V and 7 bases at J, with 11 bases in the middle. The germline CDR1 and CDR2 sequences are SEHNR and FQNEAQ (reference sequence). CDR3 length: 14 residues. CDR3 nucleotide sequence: TGTGCCAGCAGCTTAGGTCAGGGTAAACAGCCCCAGCATTTT. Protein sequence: CASSLGQGKQPQHF.

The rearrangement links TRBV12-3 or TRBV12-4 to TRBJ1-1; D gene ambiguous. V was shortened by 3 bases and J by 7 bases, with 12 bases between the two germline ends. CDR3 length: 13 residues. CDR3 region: CASSFSDGGEAFF. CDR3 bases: TGTGCCAGCAGTTTTTCGGACGGAGGTGAAGCTTTCTTT.

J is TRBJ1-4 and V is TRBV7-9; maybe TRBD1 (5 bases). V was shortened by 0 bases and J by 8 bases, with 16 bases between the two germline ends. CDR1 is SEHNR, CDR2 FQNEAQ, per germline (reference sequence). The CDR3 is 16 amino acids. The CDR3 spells CASSLAIGQGTEKLFF. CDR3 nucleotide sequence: TGTGCCAGCAGCTTAGCGATAGGGCAGGGCACCGAAAAACTGTTTTTT.

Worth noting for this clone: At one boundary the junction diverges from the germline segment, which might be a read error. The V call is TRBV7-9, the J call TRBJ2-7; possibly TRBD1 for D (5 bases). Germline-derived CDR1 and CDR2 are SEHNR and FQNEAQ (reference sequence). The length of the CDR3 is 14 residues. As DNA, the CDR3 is TGTGCCAGCAGCCCACCGTTACAGGCAATGTGGCTCGACTTC. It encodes CASSPPLQAMWLDF.

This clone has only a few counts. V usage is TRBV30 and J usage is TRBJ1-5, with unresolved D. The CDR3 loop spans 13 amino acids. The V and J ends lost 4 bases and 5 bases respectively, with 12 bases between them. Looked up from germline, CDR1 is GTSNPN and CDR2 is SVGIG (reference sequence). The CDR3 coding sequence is TGTGCCTGGACAATTGGAGATTATCAGCCCCAGCATTTT. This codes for CAWTIGDYQPQHF.

The CDR3 sequence is CASSSMGLATYEQYF. The CDR3, as DNA: TGCGCCAGCAGCTCGATGGGACTCGCAACCTACGAGCAGTACTTC. The V call is TRBV5-1, the J call TRBJ2-7; maybe TRBD2 (6 bases). The V gene lost 3 bases and the J gene lost 2 bases, with 15 bases spanning the gap. The CDR3 covers 15 residues. Germline CDR1 is SGHRS and CDR2 is YFSETQ.

For the CDR3, the DNA is TGTGCCAGCAGCACCTCAGGGGGCGACGAGCAGTACTTC. Translation: CASSTSGGDEQYF. The V gene is TRBV7-2, the J gene TRBJ2-7; TRBD1 matches at 8 bases. Germline trimming cut 5 bases from V and 5 bases from J; bases unmatched to any gene: 5. This CDR3 has 13 amino acids. Germline lookup yields CDR1 SGHTA and CDR2 FQGNSA.